This T cell receptor (beta chain) was sequenced for a study of cytomegalovirus exposure and HLA in healthy donors. General study points: Later analysis found that TCR beta chains associated with HLA were more clonally expanded than other, equally common chains.

The PCR employed 60 Vbeta primers together with 13 Jbeta primers. The protocol was immunoSEQ multiplex PCR, while the TCRdb copy is restricted to in-frame clones and leaves out a portion. The sample carries about 160,000 clones, about 85% recorded once. A note on this clone: Its matching antigen is unknown.

The CDR3 is 17 amino acids. This chain links TRBV21-1 with TRBJ2-1; the table's D call TRBD2 went unverified against the DNA. TRBV21-1 is a pseudogene. This clonotype was obtained from a man younger than 35 in good health and CMV-seronegative. The sample comprised PBMCs. DNA of the CDR3: TGTGCCAGCAGCCCGCCGATAAACGGGAGCTCCTACAATGAGCAGTTCTTC. Translation: CASSPPINGSSYNEQFF.